What follows are 15 T cell receptor beta chains derived from one specimen sequenced in a study of shared clonotypes between healthy human individuals. Only in-frame clones appear in the TCRdb table, and some are missing; sequencing was by immunoSEQ multiplex PCR. The repertoire holds 2.3 million or so clones, roughly 93% seen once, with under 0.45% in the top ten. The sample consisted of naive CD4+ T cells from PBMCs. Subset of the sample: CD45RA+ positively selected. These TCRs come from a man younger than 35 in good health. Some clones in this sample may be carry-over from other donors' samples.

This clone appeared a single time. V and J are TRBV29-1 and TRBJ2-5, with D maybe TRBD2 (6 bases). This CDR3 is built from 13 residues. With 6 bases removed from V and 5 bases from J, the gap between germline ends came to 16 bases. Germline CDR1 is SQVTM and CDR2 is ANQGSEA. The CDR3 spells CSVRGLARETQYF. The CDR3 DNA is TGCAGCGTGAGAGGGCTAGCGCGGGAGACCCAGTACTTC.

The V call is TRBV6-5, the J call TRBJ2-3, with D uncertain. CDR1 and CDR2 (germline): MNHEY, SVGAGI. V was shortened by 0 bases and J by 8 bases, with 9 bases between the two germline ends. CDR3 length: 13 amino acids. The CDR3 sequence: CASSYSRRSTQYF. CDR3 coding DNA: TGTGCCAGCAGTTACTCACGGCGGTCTACGCAGTATTTT.

This clone turned up a few times. This chain links TRBV7-9 with TRBJ1-1; D is ambiguous. The CDR3 has 12 amino acids. The ends were cut back, 5 bases at V and 0 bases at J, with 4 bases in the middle. From germline, CDR1 is SEHNR and CDR2 FQNEAQ (reference sequence). CDR3 coding DNA: TGTGCCAGCAGCGCACTGAACACTGAAGCTTTCTTT. It translates to CASSALNTEAFF.

The chain has TRBV28 and TRBJ1-2, with a possible D match to TRBD1 (5 bases). Germline CDR1 is MDHEN and CDR2 is SYDVKM. Trimming removed 8 bases at V and 6 bases at J, with 19 bases between. The CDR3 has 14 amino acids. CDR3 region: CASEDLQGGDGYTF. CDR3 nucleotide sequence: TGTGCCAGCGAGGACTTGCAGGGAGGGGATGGCTACACCTTC.

The gene calls are TRBV18 and TRBJ1-2; TRBD1 might be the D (6 bases). V was shortened by 2 bases and J by 4 bases, with 11 bases between the two germline ends. The CDR3 is 14 amino acids. Per germline, CDR1 KGHSH and CDR2 LQKENI. In nucleotides, the CDR3 is TGTGCCAGCTCACCAGACAGGACTTTCTATGGCTACACCTTC. Its translation: CASSPDRTFYGYTF.

This chain connects TRBV7-9 to TRBJ1-4; no clear D gene. Germline CDR1 SEHNR, CDR2 FQNEAQ (reference sequence). V lost 2 bases, J lost 6 bases, and 4 bases lay in between. The CDR3 has 12 amino acids. CDR3 bases: TGTGCCAGCAGCTTAAACGATGAAAAACTGTTTTTT. Translating it yields CASSLNDEKLFF.

The chain employs TRBV27 and TRBJ2-4; no firm D call. V lost 5 bases and J 1 base, leaving 15 bases between the germline ends. The CDR3 covers 16 residues. Germline lookup yields CDR1 MNHEY and CDR2 SMNVEV (reference sequence). CDR3 in amino acids: CASSPRPASAKNIQYF. In nucleotides, the CDR3 is TGTGCCAGCAGTCCCCGACCGGCTTCGGCCAAAAACATTCAGTACTTC.

This clone appeared a single time. The J gene is TRBJ2-5, the V gene TRBV9; 11 nucleotides match TRBD2. The CDR3 has 16 amino acids. Germline assignment: CDR1 SGDLS and CDR2 YYNGEE. Trimming at V came to 4 bases and at J to 2 bases, leaving 7 bases not matched to a gene. The CDR3 sequence: CASSPTSGAPQETQYF. The CDR3 region has the DNA TGTGCCAGCAGCCCGACTAGCGGGGCTCCACAAGAGACCCAGTACTTC.

The chain couples TRBV20-1 to TRBJ2-3; TRBD1 matches 10 bases. Germline V gives CDR1 DFQATT, CDR2 SNEGSKA (reference sequence). V was pared by 7 bases and J by 6 bases, with 1 base of the junction left unmatched. The CDR3 is 11 residues long. The CDR3 bases are TGCAGTGTGGACAGGGGGGATACGCAGTATTTT. It yields the protein CSVDRGDTQYF.

The V and J genes are TRBV28 and TRBJ2-1; the match to TRBD2 covers 8 bases. This CDR3 has 15 amino acids. With V trimmed by 6 bases and J by 3 bases, 7 bases remained unmatched. The germline V gene encodes CDR1 MDHEN and CDR2 SYDVKM. The CDR3 is CASSSAGEHYNEQFF. In nucleotides, the CDR3 is TGTGCCAGCAGCTCAGCGGGAGAACACTACAATGAGCAGTTCTTC.

Turning to this clone: Since no conserved phenylalanine or tryptophan closes the CDR3, a read error is the likely cause. The limits of the CDR3 on the DNA are not certain, so only TCRdb's listed CDR3 is given. The chain combines TRBV7-9 with TRBJ2-7; the D segment call TRBD2 is taken from the table without a DNA check. From its first to its last residue, the CDR3 has 13 amino acids. The germline V gene has CDR1 SEHNR and CDR2 FQNEAQ (reference sequence). The CDR3 sequence: CASSSIPASGLSI.

The chain recombines TRBV4-1 with TRBJ2-7; 8 nucleotides line up with TRBD2. Trimming removed 4 bases from V and 0 bases from J; junction bases left unmatched: 5. Germline values: CDR1 MGHRA, CDR2 YSYEKL. The CDR3 has 15 residues. CDR3 sequence: CASSLPGTSSYEQYF. CDR3 sequence (DNA): TGCGCCAGCAGCCTCCCCGGGACTAGCTCCTACGAGCAGTACTTC.

The chain joins TRBV5-4 to TRBJ2-3, with 7 bases fitting TRBD1. V dropped 4 bases and J dropped 6; count of bases not matched to a gene: 11. Germline assignment: CDR1 SGHNT and CDR2 YYREEE (reference sequence). This CDR3 region has 15 residues. The chain's CDR3 is CASSQMTGMRDTQYF. CDR3 sequence (DNA): TGTGCCAGCAGCCAAATGACAGGGATGAGGGATACGCAGTATTTT.

This clone was recorded once. The sample carries other DNA sequences with the same CDR3. The chain has TRBV27 and TRBJ1-3; D is uncertain. Per germline, CDR1 MNHEY and CDR2 SMNVEV (reference sequence). Trimming took off 0 bases at V and 4 bases at J, with 4 bases between the two ends. The CDR3 loop spans 13 amino acids. CDR3 residues: CASSLSSGNTIYF. The CDR3 nucleotides are TGTGCCAGCAGTTTATCATCCGGAAACACCATATATTTT.

Notes on this clone: At the DNA level, this CDR3 is encoded by other sequences in the same sample as well. The chain uses TRBV28 and TRBJ2-3, with D uncertain. Trimming removed 2 bases from V and 6 bases from J, with 3 bases in between. CDR3 length equals 11 residues. The germline CDR1 and CDR2 sequences are MDHEN and SYDVKM. The CDR3 DNA reads as TGTGCCAGCAGTTTAGCCGATACGCAGTATTTT. This translates into CASSLADTQYF.